This T cell receptor beta chain was identified during a study of radiotherapy plus CTLA-4 blockade in lung cancer. Method: immunoSEQ multiplex PCR; TCRdb's copy keeps in-frame clones and lacks some. The sample consists of approximately 48,000 clones, 84% of them appearing once. The CDR3 has 15 residues. Looked up from germline, CDR1 is LNHDA and CDR2 is SQIVND (reference sequence). Trimming stripped 4 bases from V and 0 bases from J, with 10 bases between. This TCR derives from a human donor with non-small cell lung cancer whose response to radiotherapy plus ipilimumab could not be evaluated. Specimen: peripheral blood, collected from a patient treated with radiotherapy plus ipilimumab. The chain employs TRBV19 and TRBJ1-5, with a weak D call TRBD1 (5 bases). CDR3 in amino acids: CASSTYQGSNQPQHF. DNA of the CDR3: TGTGCCAGTAGTACCTACCAGGGTAGCAATCAGCCCCAGCATTTT.